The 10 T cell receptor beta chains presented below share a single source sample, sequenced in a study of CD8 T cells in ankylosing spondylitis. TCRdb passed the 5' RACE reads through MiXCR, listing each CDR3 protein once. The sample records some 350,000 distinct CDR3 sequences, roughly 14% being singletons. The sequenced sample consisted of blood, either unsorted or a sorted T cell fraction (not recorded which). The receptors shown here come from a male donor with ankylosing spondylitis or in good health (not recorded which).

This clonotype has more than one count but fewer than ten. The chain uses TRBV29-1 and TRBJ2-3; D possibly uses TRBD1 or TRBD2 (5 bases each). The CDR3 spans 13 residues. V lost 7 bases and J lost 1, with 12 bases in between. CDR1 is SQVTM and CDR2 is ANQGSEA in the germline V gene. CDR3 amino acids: CSGLRDGTDTQYF. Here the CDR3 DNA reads TGCAGCGGTTTGAGGGACGGCACAGATACGCAGTATTTT.

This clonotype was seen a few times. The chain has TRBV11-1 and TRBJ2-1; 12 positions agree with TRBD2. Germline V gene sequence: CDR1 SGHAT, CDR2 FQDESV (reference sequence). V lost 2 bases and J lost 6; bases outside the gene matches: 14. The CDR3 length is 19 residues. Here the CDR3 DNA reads TGTGCCAGCAGCTTAAGACTAGCGGGAGTAACGTTGGGCGGCAATGAGCAGTTCTTC. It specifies CASSLRLAGVTLGGNEQFF.

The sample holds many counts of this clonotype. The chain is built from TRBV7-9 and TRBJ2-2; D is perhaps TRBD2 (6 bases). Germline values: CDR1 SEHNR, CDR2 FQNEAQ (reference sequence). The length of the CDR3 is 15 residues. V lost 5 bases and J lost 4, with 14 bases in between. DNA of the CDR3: TGTGCCAGCAGCCCGGGACTGGGCGGCACCGGGGAGCTGTTTTTT. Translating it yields CASSPGLGGTGELFF.

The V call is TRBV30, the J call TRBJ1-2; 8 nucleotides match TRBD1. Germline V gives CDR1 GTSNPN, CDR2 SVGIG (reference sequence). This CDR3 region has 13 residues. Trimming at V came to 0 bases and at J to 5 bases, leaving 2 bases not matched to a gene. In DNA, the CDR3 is TGTGCCTGGAGTGTGGGACAGGATTATGGCTACACCTTC. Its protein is CAWSVGQDYGYTF.

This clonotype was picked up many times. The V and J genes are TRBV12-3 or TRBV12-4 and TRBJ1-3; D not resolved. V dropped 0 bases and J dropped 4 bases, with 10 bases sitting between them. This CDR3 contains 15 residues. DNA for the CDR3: TGTGCCAGCAGTTTAGCTCCGACCATGGGAAACACCATATATTTT. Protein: CASSLAPTMGNTIYF.

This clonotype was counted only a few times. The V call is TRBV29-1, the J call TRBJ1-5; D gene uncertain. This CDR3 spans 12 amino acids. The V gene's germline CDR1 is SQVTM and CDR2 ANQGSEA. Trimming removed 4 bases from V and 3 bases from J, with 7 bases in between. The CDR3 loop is CSVGAINQPQHF. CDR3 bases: TGCAGCGTTGGGGCCATCAATCAGCCCCAGCATTTT.

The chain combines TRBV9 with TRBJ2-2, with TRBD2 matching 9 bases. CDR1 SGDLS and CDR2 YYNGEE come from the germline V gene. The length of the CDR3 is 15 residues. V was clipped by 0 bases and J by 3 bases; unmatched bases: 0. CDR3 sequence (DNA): TGTGCCAGCAGCGTAGGCGGGGGGGACACCGGGGAGCTGTTTTTT. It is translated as CASSVGGGDTGELFF.

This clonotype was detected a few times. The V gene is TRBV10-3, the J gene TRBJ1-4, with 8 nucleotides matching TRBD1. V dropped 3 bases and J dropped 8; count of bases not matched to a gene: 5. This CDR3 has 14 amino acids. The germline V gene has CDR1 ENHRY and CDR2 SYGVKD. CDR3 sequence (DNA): TGTGCCATCAGTGATGGACAGGGAGGCGAAAAACTGTTTTTT. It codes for CAISDGQGGEKLFF.

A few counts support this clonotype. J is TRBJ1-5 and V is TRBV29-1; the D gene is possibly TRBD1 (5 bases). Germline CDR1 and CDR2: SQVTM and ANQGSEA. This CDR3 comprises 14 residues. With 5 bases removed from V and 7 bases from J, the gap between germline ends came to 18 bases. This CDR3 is CSVLFGGDGQPQHF. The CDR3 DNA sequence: TGCAGCGTTCTTTTTGGGGGAGACGGGCAGCCCCAGCATTTT.

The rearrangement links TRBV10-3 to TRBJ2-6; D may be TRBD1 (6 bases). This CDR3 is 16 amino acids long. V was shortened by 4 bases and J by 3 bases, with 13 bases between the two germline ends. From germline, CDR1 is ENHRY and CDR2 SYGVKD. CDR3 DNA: TGTGCCATCAGTGCAGACAGGACGAGTGGGGCCAACGTCCTGACTTTC. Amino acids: CAISADRTSGANVLTF.